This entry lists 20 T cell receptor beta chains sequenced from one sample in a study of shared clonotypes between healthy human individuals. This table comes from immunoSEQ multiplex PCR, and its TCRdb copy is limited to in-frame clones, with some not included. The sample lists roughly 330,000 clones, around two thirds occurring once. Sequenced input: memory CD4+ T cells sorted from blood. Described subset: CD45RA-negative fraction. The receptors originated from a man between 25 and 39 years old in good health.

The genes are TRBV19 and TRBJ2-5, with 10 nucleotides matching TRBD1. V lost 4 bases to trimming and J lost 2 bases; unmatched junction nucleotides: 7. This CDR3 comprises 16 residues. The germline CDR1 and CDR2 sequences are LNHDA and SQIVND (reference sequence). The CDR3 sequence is CASSTGQGMAQETQYF. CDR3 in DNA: TGTGCCAGTAGTACGGGACAGGGGATGGCACAAGAGACCCAGTACTTC.

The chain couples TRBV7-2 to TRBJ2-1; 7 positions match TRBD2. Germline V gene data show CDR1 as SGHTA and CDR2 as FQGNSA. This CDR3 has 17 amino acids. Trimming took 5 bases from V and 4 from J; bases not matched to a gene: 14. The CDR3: CASSPGEGRAGYNEQFF. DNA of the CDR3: TGTGCCAGCAGCCCCGGGGAGGGGAGGGCCGGGTACAATGAGCAGTTCTTC. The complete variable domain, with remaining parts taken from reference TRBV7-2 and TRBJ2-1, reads GAGVSQSPSNKVTEKGKDVELRCDPISGHTALYWYRQSLGQGLEFLIYFQGNSAPDKSGLPSDRFSAERTGGSVSTLTIQRTQQEDSAVYLCASSPGEGRAGYNEQFFGPGTRLTVL.

CDR3 residues: CASSLEAARSNQPQHF. The CDR3 nucleotides read TGTGCCAGCAGCTTGGAGGCGGCGCGTAGCAATCAGCCCCAGCATTTT. The chain employs TRBV5-5 and TRBJ1-5; the D is unclear. The CDR3 spans 16 residues. The V end lost 0 bases, the J end lost 0 bases, and 10 bases lay between the germline ends. From germline, CDR1 is SGHKS and CDR2 YYEKEE (reference sequence).

CDR3 nucleotide sequence: TGTGCCAGCAGCGGCACAGGGGGGGGCGAGCAGTACTTC. Amino acids: CASSGTGGGEQYF. This rearrangement joins TRBV9 to TRBJ2-7; D might be TRBD1 (8 bases). The V end lost 3 bases, the J end lost 6 bases, and 13 bases lay between the germline ends. The CDR3 is made up of 13 amino acids. Per the germline V gene, CDR1 is SGDLS and CDR2 is YYNGEE.

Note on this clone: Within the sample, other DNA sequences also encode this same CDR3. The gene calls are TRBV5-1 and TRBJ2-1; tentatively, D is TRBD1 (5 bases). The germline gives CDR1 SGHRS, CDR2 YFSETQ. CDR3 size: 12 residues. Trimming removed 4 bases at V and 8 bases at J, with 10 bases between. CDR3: CASSPQGDEQFF. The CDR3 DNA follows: TGCGCCAGCAGCCCTCAAGGGGATGAGCAGTTCTTC. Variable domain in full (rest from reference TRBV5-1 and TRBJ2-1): KAGVTQTPRYLIKTRGQQVTLSCSPISGHRSVSWYQQTPGQGLQFLFEYFSETQRNKGNFPGRFSGRQFSNSRSEMNVSTLELGDSALYLCASSPQGDEQFFGPGTRLTVL.

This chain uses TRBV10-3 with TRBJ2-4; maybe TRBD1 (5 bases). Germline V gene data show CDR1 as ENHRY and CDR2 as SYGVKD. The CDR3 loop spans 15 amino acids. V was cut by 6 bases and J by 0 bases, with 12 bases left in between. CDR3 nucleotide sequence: TGTGCCATCAGAGAGGTCAGGGCAGCCAAAAACATTCAGTACTTC. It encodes CAIREVRAAKNIQYF.

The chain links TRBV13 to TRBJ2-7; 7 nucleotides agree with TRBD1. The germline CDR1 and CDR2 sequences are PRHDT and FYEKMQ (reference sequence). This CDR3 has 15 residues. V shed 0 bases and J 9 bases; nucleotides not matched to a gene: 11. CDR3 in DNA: TGTGCCAGCAGCTTAGGCGACAGGGATCTTCGCGGGCAGTACTTC. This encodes CASSLGDRDLRGQYF.

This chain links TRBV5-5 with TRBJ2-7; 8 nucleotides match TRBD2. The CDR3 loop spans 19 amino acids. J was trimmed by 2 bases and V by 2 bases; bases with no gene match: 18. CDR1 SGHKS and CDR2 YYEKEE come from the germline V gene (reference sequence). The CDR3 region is CASSFLGIAGPLHTYEQYF. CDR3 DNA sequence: TGTGCCAGCAGCTTCTTGGGTATAGCGGGGCCCCTTCACACCTACGAGCAGTACTTC.

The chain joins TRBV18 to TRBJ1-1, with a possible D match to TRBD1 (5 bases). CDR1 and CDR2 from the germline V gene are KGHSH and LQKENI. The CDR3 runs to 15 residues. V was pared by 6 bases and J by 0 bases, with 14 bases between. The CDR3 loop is CASSWTRELNTEAFF. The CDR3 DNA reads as TGTGCCAGCTCCTGGACAAGGGAGTTGAACACTGAAGCTTTCTTT.

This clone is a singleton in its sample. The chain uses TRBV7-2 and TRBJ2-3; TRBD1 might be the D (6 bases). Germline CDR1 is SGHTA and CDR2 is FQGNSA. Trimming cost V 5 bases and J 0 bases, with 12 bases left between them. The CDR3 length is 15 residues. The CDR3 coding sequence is TGTGCCAGCAGCCCCGTGGGGGCCAGCACAGATACGCAGTATTTT. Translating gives CASSPVGASTDTQYF.

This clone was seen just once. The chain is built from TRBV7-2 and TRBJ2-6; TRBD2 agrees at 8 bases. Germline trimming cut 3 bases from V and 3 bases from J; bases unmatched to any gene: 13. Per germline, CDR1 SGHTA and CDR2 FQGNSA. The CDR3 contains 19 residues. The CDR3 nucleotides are TGTGCCAGCAGCTTGAGTGCTTTAAGCGGGAGACGTGGGGCCAACGTCCTGACTTTC. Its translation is CASSLSALSGRRGANVLTF.

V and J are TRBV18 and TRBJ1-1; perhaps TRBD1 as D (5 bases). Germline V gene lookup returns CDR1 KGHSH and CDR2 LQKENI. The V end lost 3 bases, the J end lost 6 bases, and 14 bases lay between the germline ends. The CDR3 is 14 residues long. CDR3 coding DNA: TGTGCCAGCTCACCGGGCGGGACGCGAGCTGAAGCTTTCTTT. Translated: CASSPGGTRAEAFF.

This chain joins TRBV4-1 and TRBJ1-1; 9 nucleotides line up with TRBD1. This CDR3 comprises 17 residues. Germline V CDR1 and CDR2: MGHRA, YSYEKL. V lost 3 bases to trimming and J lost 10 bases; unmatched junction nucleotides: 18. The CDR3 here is CASSHSRTGANAFGAFF. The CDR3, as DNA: TGCGCCAGCAGCCATAGTCGGACAGGGGCAAACGCTTTCGGAGCTTTCTTT.

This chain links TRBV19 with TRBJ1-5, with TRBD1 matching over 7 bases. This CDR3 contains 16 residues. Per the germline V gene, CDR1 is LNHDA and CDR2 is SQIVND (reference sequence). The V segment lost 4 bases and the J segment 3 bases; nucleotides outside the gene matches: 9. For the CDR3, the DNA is TGTGCCAGTAGTAAAAGAATGACAGGGCTCAATCAGCCCCAGCATTTT. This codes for CASSKRMTGLNQPQHF.

Here the CDR3 DNA reads TGTGCCAGCAGTTCCGACCCCCAGGGGACTAATGAAAAACTGTTTTTT. It codes for CASSSDPQGTNEKLFF. This chain connects TRBV28 to TRBJ1-4, with D maybe TRBD1 (6 bases). Germline CDR1 is MDHEN and CDR2 is SYDVKM. V was clipped by 4 bases and J by 2 bases, with 14 bases between them. This CDR3 comprises 16 residues.

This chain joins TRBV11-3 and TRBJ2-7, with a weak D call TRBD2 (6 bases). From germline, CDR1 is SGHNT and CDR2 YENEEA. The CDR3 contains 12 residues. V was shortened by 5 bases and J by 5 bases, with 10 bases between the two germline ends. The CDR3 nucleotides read TGTGCCAGCAGCAAGGGACTTGACGAGCAGTACTTC. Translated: CASSKGLDEQYF. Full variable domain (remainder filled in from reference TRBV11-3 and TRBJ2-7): EAGVVQSPRYKIIEKKQPVAFWCNPISGHNTLYWYLQNLGQGPELLIRYENEEAVDDSQLPKDRFSAERLKGVDSTLKIQPAELGDSAVYLCASSKGLDEQYFGPGTRLTVT.

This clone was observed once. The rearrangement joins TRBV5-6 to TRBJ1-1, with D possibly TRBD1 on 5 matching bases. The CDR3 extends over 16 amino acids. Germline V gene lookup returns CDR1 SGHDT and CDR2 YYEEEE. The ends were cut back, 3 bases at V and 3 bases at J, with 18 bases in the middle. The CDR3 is CASSWRYGGEHTEAFF. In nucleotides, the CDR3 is TGTGCCAGCAGCTGGCGATACGGGGGGGAGCACACTGAAGCTTTCTTT.

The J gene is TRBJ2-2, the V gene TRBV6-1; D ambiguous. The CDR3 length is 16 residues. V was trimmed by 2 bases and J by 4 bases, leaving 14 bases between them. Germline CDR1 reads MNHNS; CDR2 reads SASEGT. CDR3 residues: CASSENFGVGTGELFF. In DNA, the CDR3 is TGTGCCAGCAGTGAAAATTTTGGGGTCGGCACCGGGGAGCTGTTTTTT.

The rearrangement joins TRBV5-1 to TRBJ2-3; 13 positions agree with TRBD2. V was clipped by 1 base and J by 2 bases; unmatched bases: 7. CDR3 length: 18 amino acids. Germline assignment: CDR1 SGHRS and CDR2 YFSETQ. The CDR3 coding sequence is TGCGCCAGCAGCTTGCGACTAGCGGGAGGATACAACACAGATACGCAGTATTTT. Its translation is CASSLRLAGGYNTDTQYF.

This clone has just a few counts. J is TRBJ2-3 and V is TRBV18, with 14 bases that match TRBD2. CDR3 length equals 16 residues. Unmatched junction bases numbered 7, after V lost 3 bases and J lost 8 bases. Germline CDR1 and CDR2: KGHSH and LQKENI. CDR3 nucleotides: TGTGCCAGCTCACCGACGGGACTAGCGGGAGTCCGTACGCAGTATTTT. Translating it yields CASSPTGLAGVRTQYF.